This is a list of T cell receptor beta chains from one sample in a study of identical twins. MiXCR was run by TCRdb on the 5' RACE reads, yielding one entry per CDR3 protein. The data contain 1.5 million or so distinct CDR3 sequences, under 35% of them singletons. Source material: cord blood. These receptor sequences come from a newborn girl in good health. The CDR3 runs from the conserved cysteine through the conserved F or W. D genes are given only for firm matches. Part of the rows lack a size; the others show once, few, many or a class for expanded clones.

size: once
V: TRBV9
J: TRBJ2-7
D: NA
DNA: TGTGCCAGCAGCGTGGGGGTGGAGGGGAGGCCCTACGAGCAGTACTTC
CDR3: CASSVGVEGRPYEQYF

size: NA
V: TRBV12-3/TRBV12-4
J: TRBJ1-5
D: TRBD1
DNA: TGTGCCAGCAGTTTAGCCTCGGACAGGGTTGTCAATCAGCCCCAGCATTTT
CDR3: CASSLASDRVVNQPQHF

size: NA
V: TRBV7-2
J: TRBJ2-3
D: NA
DNA: NA
CDR3: CASILGAHSTDTQYF

size: few
V: TRBV4-1
J: TRBJ1-5
D: NA
DNA: TGCGCCAGCAGCCAAGGACAGGCCTTCAATCAGCCCCAGCATTTT
CDR3: CASSQGQAFNQPQHF

size: few
V: TRBV3-1
J: TRBJ2-1
D: NA
DNA: TGTGCCAGCAGCCGAATTCGAGGTGCGGGGAATGAGCAGTTCTTC
CDR3: CASSRIRGAGNEQFF

size: once
V: TRBV7-9
J: TRBJ1-2
D: NA
DNA: TGTGCCAGCAGCTTAGATCGGTCCCTCGCTAACTATGGCTACACCTTC
CDR3: CASSLDRSLANYGYTF

size: NA
V: TRBV24-1
J: TRBJ2-5
D: TRBD1
DNA: TGTGCCACCAGTGATGAGGGGGCCCAAGAGACCCAGTACTTC
CDR3: CATSDEGAQETQYF

size: NA
V: TRBV9
J: TRBJ2-2
D: NA
DNA: TGTGCCAGCAGCGCCGACGAAATTTGGACCGGGGAGCTGTTTTTT
CDR3: CASSADEIWTGELFF

size: few
V: TRBV12-5
J: TRBJ2-1
D: NA
DNA: TGTGCTAGTGGTTTGAGGTCCGGTGAGCAGTTCTTC
CDR3: CASGLRSGEQFF

size: few
V: TRBV4-1
J: TRBJ1-4
D: TRBD1
DNA: TGCGCCAGCAGCCAAGTCGCCGGGACAGGGGTTGAAGAACTGTTTTTT
CDR3: CASSQVAGTGVEELFF

size: NA
V: TRBV28
J: TRBJ1-1
D: NA
DNA: TGTGCCAGCAGTTTAGGGTCCCGGGCGAACACTGAAGCTTTCTTT
CDR3: CASSLGSRANTEAFF

size: few
V: TRBV4-2
J: TRBJ1-2
D: NA
DNA: TGTGCCAGCAGCCAAGATGGAGGGGACGGCTACACCTTC
CDR3: CASSQDGGDGYTF

size: NA
V: TRBV20-1
J: TRBJ2-7
D: TRBD2
DNA: TGCAGTGCGACTAGCTCCTACAATGAGCAGTACTTC
CDR3: CSATSSYNEQYF

size: NA
V: TRBV12-3/TRBV12-4
J: TRBJ1-2
D: NA
DNA: TGTGCCAGCAGTTTATACCGCTATGGCTACACCTTC
CDR3: CASSLYRYGYTF

size: NA
V: TRBV20-1
J: TRBJ2-2
D: TRBD1
DNA: TGCAGTGCTTGGGACAGGGCGAACACCGGGGAGCTGTTTTTT
CDR3: CSAWDRANTGELFF

size: few
V: TRBV29-1
J: TRBJ2-5
D: TRBD2
DNA: TGCAGCGTTCAAGGGGGACTAGCCAAAGAGACCCAGTACTTC
CDR3: CSVQGGLAKETQYF

size: NA
V: TRBV10-3
J: TRBJ2-3
D: NA
DNA: TGTGCCATCAGTGAGGTGGGCGATACGCAGTATTTT
CDR3: CAISEVGDTQYF